The sequence of this T cell receptor beta chain was determined in a study of control samples from healthy donors and cancer patients. CDR1 is SGHTA and CDR2 is FQGNSA in the germline V gene. V was pared by 3 bases and J by 2 bases, with 12 bases between. The CDR3 has 15 amino acids. Clones were read by immunoSEQ multiplex PCR, and TCRdb kept only the in-frame ones, dropping some. The top ten clones hold under 2% of a sample with approximately 120,000 clones, about 90% of them seen once. Sequencing was performed on blood. The receptor's source is a man between 18 and 35 years old in good health. The chain links TRBV7-2 to TRBJ2-3; no clear D gene. CDR3 coding DNA: TGTGCCAGCAGCTTTTATCAGAGATACACAGATACGCAGTATTTT. As protein: CASSFYQRYTDTQYF.